What follows describes a single T cell receptor beta chain. Its antigen is unidentified. The entry originates in a study of OX40 agonist ivuxolimab in advanced cancers. Study-wide context: The study treated patients with ivuxolimab, an agonistic anti-OX40 (CD134) antibody. Three dose-escalation patients had partial responses: one with hepatocellular carcinoma and two with cutaneous melanoma.

TCRdb keeps only in-frame clones here, not all; method: immunoSEQ multiplex PCR. The sample shows tens of thousands of clones, 94% of them seen only once. Study observations and caveats: CD4+ and CD8+ blood T cells expanded clonally by week 6 at 0.1 to 3.0 mg/kg. Nonresponders included some who also had low normalized T-cell clonal expansion.

Germline values: CDR1 WSHSY, CDR2 SAAADI. The J segment lost 1 base and the V segment lost 10 bases, leaving 6 bases of the junction unmatched. This CDR3 spans 13 amino acids. This chain connects TRBV10-2 to TRBJ2-7; 8 bases align to TRBD1. The sequenced sample was CD4+ or CD8+ T cells sorted from blood, obtained in a trial of the OX40 agonist ivuxolimab. The source is an adult with an advanced solid tumor such as melanoma, head and neck, liver or kidney cancer. CDR3 protein: CAILDRGSYEQYF. CDR3 in DNA: TGCGCCATTCTAGACAGGGGTTCCTACGAGCAGTACTTC.